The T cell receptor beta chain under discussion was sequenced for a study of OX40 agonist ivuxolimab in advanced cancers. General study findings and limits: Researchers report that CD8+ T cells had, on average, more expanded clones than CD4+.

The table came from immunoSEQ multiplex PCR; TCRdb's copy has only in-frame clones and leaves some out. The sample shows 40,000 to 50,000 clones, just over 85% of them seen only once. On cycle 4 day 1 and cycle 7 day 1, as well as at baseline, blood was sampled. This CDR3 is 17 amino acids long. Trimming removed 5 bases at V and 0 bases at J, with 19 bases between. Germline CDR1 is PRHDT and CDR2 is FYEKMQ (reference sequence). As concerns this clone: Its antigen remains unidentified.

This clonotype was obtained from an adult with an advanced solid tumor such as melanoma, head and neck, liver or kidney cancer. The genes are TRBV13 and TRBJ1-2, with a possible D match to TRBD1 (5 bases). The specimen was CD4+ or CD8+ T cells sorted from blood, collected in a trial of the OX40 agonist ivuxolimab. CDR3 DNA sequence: TGTGCCAGCAGCCAGACGGGCTGGGGGACGGCTAACTATGGCTACACCTTC. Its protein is CASSQTGWGTANYGYTF.